This T cell receptor (beta chain) came from a study of blood T cell repertoires in COVID-19. TCRdb's copy holds only in-frame clones and misses some; the assay was immunoSEQ multiplex PCR. The top ten hold roughly a tenth of the sample, which has a few hundred thousand clones, roughly 89% seen once. This clone has just a few counts. Sequences were obtained from PBMCs or T cells enriched from blood (not recorded which). The TCR sequence derives from a woman aged 25 to 39 who had recovered from COVID-19.

CDR3 region: CASSKEIGRQGDQETQYF. The CDR3 region has the DNA TGTGCCAGCAGCAAAGAAATCGGGAGACAGGGGGACCAAGAGACCCAGTACTTC. The V call is TRBV21-1, the J call TRBJ2-5; the table's D call of TRBD1 was not tested on the DNA. TRBV21-1 is marked as a pseudogene. CDR3 length: 18 residues.